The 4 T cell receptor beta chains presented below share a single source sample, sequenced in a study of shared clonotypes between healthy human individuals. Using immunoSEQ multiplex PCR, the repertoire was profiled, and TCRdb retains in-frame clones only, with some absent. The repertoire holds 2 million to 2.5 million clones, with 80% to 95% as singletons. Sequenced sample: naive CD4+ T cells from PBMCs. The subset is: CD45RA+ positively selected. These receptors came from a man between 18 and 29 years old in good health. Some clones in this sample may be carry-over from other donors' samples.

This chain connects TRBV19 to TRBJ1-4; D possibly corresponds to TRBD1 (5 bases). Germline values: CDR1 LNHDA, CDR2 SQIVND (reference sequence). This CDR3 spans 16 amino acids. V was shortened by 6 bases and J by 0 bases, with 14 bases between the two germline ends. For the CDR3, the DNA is TGTGCCAGTAGCAAGAAAAGACAGACAACTAATGAAAAACTGTTTTTT. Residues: CASSKKRQTTNEKLFF.

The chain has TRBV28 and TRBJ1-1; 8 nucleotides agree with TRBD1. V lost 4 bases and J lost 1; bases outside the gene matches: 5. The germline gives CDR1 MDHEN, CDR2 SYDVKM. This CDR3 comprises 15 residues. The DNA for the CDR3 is TGTGCCAGCAGTTCCTCGGACAGGGAGAACACTGAAGCTTTCTTT. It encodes CASSSSDRENTEAFF.

CDR3 loop: CASRGTRGSYEQYF. The DNA of the CDR3 is TGTGCCAGCAGAGGTACTAGGGGGTCCTACGAGCAGTACTTC. V is TRBV6-1 and J is TRBJ2-7, with D possibly matching TRBD1 (6 bases). The length of the CDR3 is 14 residues. The V end was cut by 6 bases, the J end by 1 base, with 13 bases between. Germline loops: CDR1 MNHNS, CDR2 SASEGT.

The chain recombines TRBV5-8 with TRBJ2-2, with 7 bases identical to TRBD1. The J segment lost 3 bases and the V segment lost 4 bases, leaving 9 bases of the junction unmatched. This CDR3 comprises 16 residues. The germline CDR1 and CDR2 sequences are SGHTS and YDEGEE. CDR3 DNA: TGTGCCAGCAGCCCGGGGACAGACTCCGACACCGGGGAGCTGTTTTTT. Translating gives CASSPGTDSDTGELFF.